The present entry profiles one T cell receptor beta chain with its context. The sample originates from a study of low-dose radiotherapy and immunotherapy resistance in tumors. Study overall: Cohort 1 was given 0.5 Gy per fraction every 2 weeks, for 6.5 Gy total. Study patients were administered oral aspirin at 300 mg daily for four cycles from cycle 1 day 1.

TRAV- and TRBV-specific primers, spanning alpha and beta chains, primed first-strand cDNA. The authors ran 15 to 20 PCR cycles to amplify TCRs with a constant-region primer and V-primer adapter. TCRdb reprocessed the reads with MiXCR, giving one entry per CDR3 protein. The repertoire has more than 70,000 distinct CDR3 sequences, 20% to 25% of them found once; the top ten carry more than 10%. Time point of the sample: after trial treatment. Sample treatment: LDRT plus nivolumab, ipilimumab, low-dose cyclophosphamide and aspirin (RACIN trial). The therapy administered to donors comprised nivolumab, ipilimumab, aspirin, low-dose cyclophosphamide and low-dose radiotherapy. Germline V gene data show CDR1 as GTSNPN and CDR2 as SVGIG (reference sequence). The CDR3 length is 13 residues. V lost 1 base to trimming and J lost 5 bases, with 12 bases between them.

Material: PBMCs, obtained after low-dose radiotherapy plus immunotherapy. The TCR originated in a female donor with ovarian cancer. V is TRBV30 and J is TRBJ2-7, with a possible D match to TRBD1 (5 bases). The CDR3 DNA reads TGTGCCTGGAGTGAGGGCAGGGCGGACGAGCAGTACTTC. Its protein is CAWSEGRADEQYF.